One and the same sample provided the 8 T cell receptor beta chains below, sequenced in a study of vaccination and CD4 T cells after COVID-19. This sample's treatment: approximately nine-day PBMC culture with coronavirus spike peptide pools or control peptides (ViraFEST assay). Their specific antigens are unknown. An Oncomine TCR Beta short-read assay was used to sequence the DNA from cultured CD4+ T cells. One entry per CDR3 protein, called by TCRdb with MiXCR from the PCR reads. The sample has about 4,400 distinct CDR3 sequences, approximately 19% seen once. Sequencing was done on a sample of CD4+ T cells from blood, cultured in vitro. All receptors come from a human donor who had recovered from COVID-19.

The rearrangement uses TRBV2 and TRBJ1-2, with 11 bases lining up with TRBD1. This CDR3 is 14 amino acids long. With 9 bases clipped from V and 7 bases from J, the junction kept 10 bases outside the gene matches. The germline gives CDR1 SNHLY, CDR2 FYNNEI. CDR3 sequence: CASAGQGAFSGYTF. The CDR3 DNA follows: TGTGCCAGTGCCGGACAGGGGGCTTTTAGTGGCTACACCTTC.

This clonotype was detected only a few times. This chain links TRBV7-6 with TRBJ2-7; maybe TRBD2 (6 bases). Trimming left V 5 bases short and J 2 bases short, with 13 bases between. In germline, CDR1 is SGHVS, CDR2 FNYEAQ. This CDR3 is 14 amino acids long. CDR3 residues: CASSPLTSTYEQYF. DNA of the CDR3: TGTGCCAGCAGCCCTCTCACTAGCACCTACGAGCAGTACTTC.

This CDR3 reads CASSPPGGDNEQFF. CDR3 bases: TGTGCCAGCAGCCCCCCGGGGGGAGACAATGAGCAGTTCTTC. The chain is built from TRBV21-1 and TRBJ2-1; TRBD1, as called in the table, went unchecked against the DNA. TRBV21-1 is flagged as a pseudogene. The length of the CDR3 is 14 residues.

This chain links TRBV6-1 with TRBJ1-1, with D maybe TRBD1 (5 bases). The germline CDR1 and CDR2 sequences are MNHNS and SASEGT. Trimming removed 3 bases from V and 3 bases from J, with 14 bases in between. The CDR3 has 15 residues. The CDR3 protein is CASSDYSGQDTEAFF. CDR3 coding DNA: TGTGCCAGCAGTGATTACTCCGGACAAGACACTGAAGCTTTCTTT.

Relative to its sample, this clonotype is medium-sized (0.01 to 0.1%). The chain links TRBV27 to TRBJ1-2; D is uncertain. The germline gives CDR1 MNHEY, CDR2 SMNVEV (reference sequence). This CDR3 has 13 residues. The V end lost 6 bases, the J end lost 2 bases, and 10 bases lay between the germline ends. For the CDR3, the DNA is TGTGCCAGCAGCCCGAACCCGAACTATGGCTACACCTTC. It is translated as CASSPNPNYGYTF.

This clonotype showed up just a few times. J is TRBJ2-7 and V is TRBV27; 8 positions match TRBD1. Germline trimming cut 6 bases from V and 12 bases from J; bases unmatched to any gene: 13. The CDR3 spans 13 residues. CDR1 and CDR2 from the germline V gene are MNHEY and SMNVEV (reference sequence). CDR3 protein: CASRAESDRATYF. CDR3 nucleotides: TGTGCCAGCAGAGCAGAGTCGGACAGGGCCACGTACTTC.

By frequency in the sample, this clonotype is large. V and J are TRBV7-6 and TRBJ2-1; D possibly matches TRBD1 or TRBD2 (6 bases each). V was pared by 1 base and J by 4 bases, with 26 bases between. The CDR3 totals 20 residues. Per the germline V gene, CDR1 is SGHVS and CDR2 is FNYEAQ. CDR3 nucleotides: TGTGCCAGCAGCTTAGATTGGAGTCCGTTTGGGGGCGCGGGGTACAATGAGCAGTTCTTC. Protein sequence: CASSLDWSPFGGAGYNEQFF.

By share, this clonotype ranks as medium-sized. The rearrangement joins TRBV2 to TRBJ1-6; TRBD1 aligns across 8 bases. This CDR3 is built from 17 residues. The trim removed 5 bases at V and 6 bases at J, leaving 12 bases unmatched. Germline V gene data show CDR1 as SNHLY and CDR2 as FYNNEI. The CDR3 reads CASSRTLQGEGNSPLHF. In DNA, the CDR3 is TGTGCCAGCAGTAGGACTTTACAGGGGGAGGGTAATTCACCCCTCCACTTT.